This T cell receptor (beta chain) was identified in a study of Ad26.COV2.S vaccination and SARS-CoV-2 variants. Overall study context: Participants got Ad26.COV2.S intramuscularly, once or twice 56 days apart.

As to this clone: The antigen remains undetermined.

Only in-frame clones appear in the TCRdb table, and some are missing; sequencing was by immunoSEQ multiplex PCR. The table records roughly 300,000 clones, around 88% of them present only once. Treatment noted: around 19 received Ad26.COV2.S at low or high dose, single or two shots; roughly five received placebo; per-sample allocation not given. The investigators took samples on day 63 after the first vaccine or placebo injection. Broader study findings: Substantial response breadth was reportedly seen for spike-specific CD8+ and CD4+ T cells after vaccination.

Germline V gene data show CDR1 as MDHEN and CDR2 as SYDVKM. The CDR3 length is 15 residues. Trimming stripped 6 bases from V and 7 bases from J, with 18 bases between. V and J are TRBV28 and TRBJ1-4; D gene unclear. The TCR sequence derives from a person aged 18-60 years who received the Ad26.COV2.S COVID-19 vaccine or a placebo. The source was peripheral blood, collected in a trial of Ad26.COV2.S vaccine versus placebo. The CDR3 here is CASRPSSTLREKLFF. The CDR3 bases are TGTGCCAGCAGACCCTCCTCCACCCTACGTGAAAAACTGTTTTTT.